This TCR beta chain is from a study of blood T cell repertoires in COVID-19. About the study: Whether acute or convalescent, the COVID-19 samples came from the United States, Italy and Spain. Sources were T cells, B-cell-depleted T cells, or PBMCs; the material itself was cDNA or gDNA.

Per the study methods: Nucleated cell counts were estimated from reference gene primer amplification. Profiled with immunoSEQ multiplex PCR; TCRdb holds only in-frame clones, not every one. The V and J calls and clone size were taken over from that table, and D and trimming were inferred from the DNA. The profile covers 170,000 or so clones, with just over 85% appearing a single time and about 8.6% taken by the ten largest. Sequenced sample: peripheral blood. The clonotype originates from a man aged 45-65 years with active or convalescent COVID-19.

The CDR3 DNA is TGCAGCGTTCCCAAGCGCCAGCCTCCAGAGACCCAGTACTTC. Protein: CSVPKRQPPETQYF. V and J are TRBV29-1 and TRBJ2-5; D not resolved. Trimming cost V 5 bases and J 4 bases, with 17 bases left between them. Germline V gene sequence: CDR1 SQVTM, CDR2 ANQGSEA. The CDR3 spans 14 residues.